The 32 T cell receptor beta chains below all came from one sample that was sequenced in a study of cytomegalovirus exposure and HLA in healthy donors. In the PCR, 60 Vbeta and 13 Jbeta primers were used. TCRdb's copy holds only in-frame clones and misses some; the assay was immunoSEQ multiplex PCR. The sample includes about 170,000 clones, 60% to 85% of them seen just once. The sample was PBMCs. These receptors were taken from a female donor in good health and CMV-seronegative.

V is TRBV6-5 and J is TRBJ1-6; no clear D gene. The germline CDR1 and CDR2 sequences are MNHEY and SVGAGI. The CDR3 is 16 residues long. Trimming cost V 0 bases and J 9 bases, with 15 bases left between them. CDR3 residues: CASSYSRHRVGSPLHF. The CDR3 DNA reads TGTGCCAGCAGTTACTCCCGACACCGTGTCGGTTCACCCCTCCACTTT.

V is TRBV19 and J is TRBJ1-5, with 7 bases identical to TRBD1. Germline CDR1 and CDR2: LNHDA and SQIVND (reference sequence). V lost 6 bases and J lost 1; bases outside the gene matches: 9. The CDR3 consists of 16 residues. CDR3 sequence: CASSNLKGASNQPQHF. Written as DNA, the CDR3 is TGTGCCAGTAGCAACCTAAAGGGGGCGAGCAATCAGCCCCAGCATTTT.

Many counts were recorded for this clone. The CDR3 DNA is TGTGCCAGCAGTTTAGGACAGCACCGTGAAGCTTTCTTT. Amino acid sequence: CASSLGQHREAFF. The V call is TRBV28, the J call TRBJ1-1, with D perhaps matching TRBD1 (6 bases). The CDR3 has 13 amino acids. Germline CDR1 is MDHEN and CDR2 is SYDVKM. V lost 2 bases and J 7 bases, leaving 11 bases between the germline ends. Combining the CDR3 with reference TRBV28 and TRBJ1-1 gives the whole variable domain DVKVTQSSRYLVKRTGEKVFLECVQDMDHENMFWYRQDPGLGLRLIYFSYDVKMKEKGDIPEGYSVSREKKERFSLILESASTNQTSMYLCASSLGQHREAFFGQGTRLTVV.

The chain couples TRBV25-1 to TRBJ2-5; 8 bases fit TRBD2. The germline V gene has CDR1 MGHDK and CDR2 SYGVNS. J gave up 5 bases and V 5 bases, and 1 base lay outside the gene matches. This CDR3 spans 12 amino acids. CDR3 DNA sequence: TGTGCCAGCAGTCGGGGGGGGGAGACCCAGTACTTC. Translation gives CASSRGGETQYF. Full variable domain (missing parts from reference TRBV25-1 and TRBJ2-5): EADIYQTPRYLVIGTGKKITLECSQTMGHDKMYWYQQDPGMELHLIHYSYGVNSTEKGDLSSESTVSRIRTEHFPLTLESARPSHTSQYLCASSRGGETQYFGPGTRLLVL.

The V gene is TRBV30, the J gene TRBJ2-7; maybe TRBD2 (5 bases). The CDR3 covers 12 residues. Germline CDR1 reads GTSNPN; CDR2 reads SVGIG (reference sequence). CDR3 nucleotide sequence: TGTGCGGGAGAATTCGGGGCCTACGAGCAGTACTTC. Translated: CAGEFGAYEQYF.

The chain carries TRBV19 and TRBJ2-7, with TRBD2 matching over 7 bases. CDR1 and CDR2 from the germline V gene are LNHDA and SQIVND (reference sequence). The CDR3 runs 14 residues. V dropped 1 base and J dropped 7; count of bases not matched to a gene: 7. CDR3 sequence reads: CASSIGGSLGEQYF. CDR3 in DNA: TGTGCCAGTAGTATAGGCGGGAGTCTGGGTGAGCAGTACTTC.

J is TRBJ1-1 and V is TRBV6-1, with 8 bases fitting TRBD1. Germline CDR1 is MNHNS and CDR2 is SASEGT. After removal of 7 bases from V and 1 base from J, the junction contained 8 bases not matched to a gene. This CDR3 contains 15 residues. As DNA, the CDR3 is TGTGCCAGCATTTTCATGACAGGGGCGAACACTGAAGCTTTCTTT. This translates into CASIFMTGANTEAFF.

This clone was detected only once. This chain connects TRBV4-3 to TRBJ2-3, with a weak D call TRBD2 (7 bases). Looked up from germline, CDR1 is LGHNA and CDR2 is YSLEER. Trimming left V 0 bases short and J 0 bases short, with 13 bases between. This CDR3 has 17 amino acids. The CDR3 loop is CASSQDLGGPSTDTQYF. As DNA, the CDR3 is TGCGCCAGCAGCCAAGATCTCGGGGGGCCTAGCACAGATACGCAGTATTTT.

The rearrangement joins TRBV4-3 to TRBJ2-3; TRBD2 matches at 10 bases. Germline CDR1 and CDR2: LGHNA and YSLEER. The CDR3 spans 18 residues. With V trimmed by 1 base and J by 6 bases, 13 bases remained unmatched. CDR3: CASSQGVASGGAADTQYF. DNA of the CDR3: TGCGCCAGCAGCCAAGGAGTCGCCAGCGGGGGGGCAGCTGATACGCAGTATTTT.

This chain connects TRBV27 to TRBJ1-2; perhaps TRBD1 as D (5 bases). V dropped 4 bases and J dropped 0 bases, with 12 bases sitting between them. This CDR3 has 15 residues. In germline, CDR1 is MNHEY, CDR2 SMNVEV (reference sequence). The CDR3: CASSSLGGANYGYTF. The CDR3 nucleotides read TGTGCCAGCAGTTCCCTGGGGGGTGCTAACTATGGCTACACCTTC.

This chain links TRBV19 with TRBJ2-2; the match to TRBD1 covers 11 bases. J lost 0 bases, V lost 4 bases, and 4 bases had no gene match. Germline V gene data show CDR1 as LNHDA and CDR2 as SQIVND (reference sequence). The CDR3 sequence is 17 residues long. As DNA, the CDR3 is TGTGCCAGTAGTACCGGGACAGGGGGACCGAACACCGGGGAGCTGTTTTTT. Amino acid sequence: CASSTGTGGPNTGELFF.

This chain links TRBV19 with TRBJ1-1; 10 bases are a match to TRBD1. There are 17 residues in the CDR3. J gave up 1 base and V 4 bases, and 9 bases lay outside the gene matches. CDR1 is LNHDA, CDR2 SQIVND, per germline (reference sequence). CDR3 in DNA: TGTGCCAGTAGTACGATTCGCCGGACAGGGGGGAACACTGAAGCTTTCTTT. It translates to CASSTIRRTGGNTEAFF.

The chain is built from TRBV4-2 and TRBJ1-5; D uncertain. CDR3 length equals 15 residues. CDR1 is LGHNA, CDR2 YNFKEQ, per germline. Trimming took off 3 bases at V and 0 bases at J, with 9 bases between the two ends. Written as DNA, the CDR3 is TGTGCCAGCAGCCACTACAGAGATAGCAATCAGCCCCAGCATTTT. Translating gives CASSHYRDSNQPQHF.

The V call is TRBV18, the J call TRBJ1-5, with TRBD1 identical over 8 bases. In germline, CDR1 is KGHSH, CDR2 LQKENI. This CDR3 is 15 amino acids long. V shed 5 bases and J 3 bases; nucleotides not matched to a gene: 6. CDR3 sequence (DNA): TGTGCCAGCTCATCGGGACAGGCATACAATCAGCCCCAGCATTTT. Residues: CASSSGQAYNQPQHF.

This clone was seen once. This chain connects TRBV28 to TRBJ1-5; D may be TRBD1 (6 bases). V was cut by 5 bases and J by 6 bases, with 14 bases left in between. This CDR3 comprises 14 residues. Germline V gene lookup returns CDR1 MDHEN and CDR2 SYDVKM. DNA for the CDR3: TGTGCCAGCAGTCTCACCGGGACATCTCAGCCCCAGCATTTT. Translated: CASSLTGTSQPQHF.

This clone has only one observation. This chain joins TRBV7-2 and TRBJ1-1; the D gene is possibly TRBD1 (6 bases). V dropped 8 bases and J dropped 1 base, with 11 bases sitting between them. The germline gives CDR1 SGHTA, CDR2 FQGNSA. The CDR3 totals 13 residues. In nucleotides, the CDR3 is TGTGCCAGCGCAAGACAGGAGAACACTGAAGCTTTCTTT. The encoded protein is CASARQENTEAFF.

In DNA, the CDR3 is TGTGCCAGTAGGGCGGCCGGGACTATCGAAGGTCCCCAGCATTTT. Translated: CASRAAGTIEGPQHF. V and J are TRBV19 and TRBJ1-5; tentative D call: TRBD1 (5 bases). Trimming stripped 6 bases from V and 10 bases from J, with 22 bases between. The CDR3 totals 15 residues. Germline V gene lookup returns CDR1 LNHDA and CDR2 SQIVND (reference sequence).

This rearrangement joins TRBV7-2 to TRBJ2-5; D might be TRBD2 (5 bases). The V end was cut by 3 bases, the J end by 5 bases, with 19 bases between. The V gene's germline CDR1 is SGHTA and CDR2 FQGNSA. The CDR3 totals 16 residues. CDR3 sequence reads: CASSFVGRGSSETQYF. DNA of the CDR3: TGTGCCAGCAGCTTTGTCGGCCGAGGGTCGAGCGAGACCCAGTACTTC. Full variable domain (missing parts from reference TRBV7-2 and TRBJ2-5): GAGVSQSPSNKVTEKGKDVELRCDPISGHTALYWYRQSLGQGLEFLIYFQGNSAPDKSGLPSDRFSAERTGGSVSTLTIQRTQQEDSAVYLCASSFVGRGSSETQYFGPGTRLLVL.

V is TRBV29-1 and J is TRBJ2-4, with TRBD1 matching over 7 bases. CDR3 size: 14 residues. J gave up 1 base and V 6 bases, and 6 bases lay outside the gene matches. CDR1 and CDR2 (germline): SQVTM, ANQGSEA. In DNA, the CDR3 is TGCAGCGTCCTGACAGGGTCGGCCAAAAACATTCAGTACTTC. It is translated as CSVLTGSAKNIQYF.

The rearrangement uses TRBV9 and TRBJ2-3; D possibly corresponds to TRBD2 (6 bases). CDR1 is SGDLS and CDR2 is YYNGEE in the germline V gene. This CDR3 has 16 residues. The V end was cut by 0 bases, the J end by 7 bases, with 18 bases between. DNA for the CDR3: TGTGCCAGCAGCGTAGAAAATGGAGGGCCCCGACATACGCAGTATTTT. Its translation is CASSVENGGPRHTQYF.

This chain joins TRBV12-2 and TRBJ2-1; TRBD2, the table's D call, was not compared with the DNA. TRBV12-2 represents a pseudogene. The CDR3 is 15 residues long. CDR3: CASRLAGGRCPEQFF. The DNA for the CDR3 is TGTGCAAGTCGCTTAGCTGGCGGGAGATGTCCTGAGCAGTTCTTC.

The genes are TRBV15 and TRBJ2-3, with D maybe TRBD1 (5 bases). V gave up 0 bases and J gave up 4 bases, with 14 bases separating them. Germline V gene data show CDR1 as LNHNV and CDR2 as YYDKDF (reference sequence). The CDR3 length is 16 residues. In DNA form, the CDR3 reads TGTGCCACCAGCAGAGATCGACATACCAGGGCAGATACGCAGTATTTT. This translates into CATSRDRHTRADTQYF.

The sample holds a few counts of this clone. V is TRBV28 and J is TRBJ2-7; TRBD1 might be the D (5 bases). CDR3 length: 15 amino acids. Germline assignment: CDR1 MDHEN and CDR2 SYDVKM. V was cut by 5 bases and J by 4 bases, with 18 bases left in between. The CDR3 sequence: CASSTSYRTLYEQYF. The DNA of the CDR3 is TGTGCCAGCAGTACCAGCTACAGGACCCTATACGAGCAGTACTTC.

This chain uses TRBV9 with TRBJ2-2; 8 bases align to TRBD2. The CDR3 is 16 residues long. V lost 0 bases and J lost 1; bases outside the gene matches: 2. Looked up from germline, CDR1 is SGDLS and CDR2 is YYNGEE. In DNA, the CDR3 is TGTGCCAGCAGCGTAGCTCTAGCGGGGAACACCGGGGAGCTGTTTTTT. Amino acid sequence: CASSVALAGNTGELFF.

This clone is a singleton in its sample. This chain links TRBV19 with TRBJ2-1; D possibly corresponds to TRBD2 (6 bases). The CDR3 spans 16 residues. Per germline, CDR1 LNHDA and CDR2 SQIVND (reference sequence). The germline V and J ends were trimmed by 5 bases and 5 bases, with 19 bases remaining between them. CDR3 in DNA: TGTGCCAGTAGTCTCCAACTAGCATGGGAAGACAATGAGCAGTTCTTC. This gives the protein CASSLQLAWEDNEQFF.

This rearrangement joins TRBV27 to TRBJ2-7; 12 bases agree with TRBD1. J gave up 0 bases and V 0 bases, and 9 bases lay outside the gene matches. The germline V gene encodes CDR1 MNHEY and CDR2 SMNVEV (reference sequence). This CDR3 is built from 19 residues. CDR3 coding DNA: TGTGCCAGCAGTTTATCGGGACAGGGGGCCTTGAAATACTCCTACGAGCAGTACTTC. Translated, it gives CASSLSGQGALKYSYEQYF.

This clone has only one observation. The chain has TRBV11-1 and TRBJ2-7, with D unresolved. Germline V gene sequence: CDR1 SGHAT, CDR2 FQDESV (reference sequence). V was shortened by 1 base and J by 0 bases, with 7 bases between the two germline ends. CDR3 length: 14 amino acids. This CDR3 is CASSLGGISYEQYF. The CDR3 nucleotides read TGTGCCAGCAGCTTAGGCGGCATCTCCTACGAGCAGTACTTC.

This clone is a singleton in its sample. This rearrangement joins TRBV7-3 to TRBJ2-3; maybe TRBD1 (6 bases). CDR3 size: 16 residues. Germline-derived CDR1 and CDR2 are SGHTA and FQGTGA. Trimming took 5 bases from V and 0 from J, leaving 15 bases between them. CDR3 loop: CASSQSGGSSTDTQYF. CDR3 in DNA: TGTGCCAGCAGCCAATCTGGGGGCTCTAGCACAGATACGCAGTATTTT.

This clone showed up just a few times. CDR3 sequence reads: CASSPLRDHRVDTQYF. CDR3 nucleotides: TGTGCCAGCAGCCCATTGCGGGACCATCGTGTAGATACGCAGTATTTT. The genes are TRBV7-3 and TRBJ2-3, with a tentative D call TRBD2 (6 bases). Germline CDR1 SGHTA, CDR2 FQGTGA. This CDR3 comprises 16 residues. Trimming stripped 5 bases from V and 5 bases from J, with 20 bases between.

This chain uses TRBV7-3 with TRBJ2-7, with 7 bases matching TRBD2. Germline V gene lookup returns CDR1 SGHTA and CDR2 FQGTGA. The CDR3 totals 15 residues. The V and J ends lost 3 bases and 5 bases, in that order; junction bases with no gene match: 10. Here the CDR3 DNA reads TGTGCCAGCAGCTTTCTCGGCGGGAGTCTTGACGAGCAGTACTTC. This codes for CASSFLGGSLDEQYF. The full variable domain, with the rest looked up from reference TRBV7-3 and TRBJ2-7, is GAGVSQTPSNKVTEKGKYVELRCDPISGHTALYWYRQSLGQGPEFLIYFQGTGAADDSGLPNDRFFAVRPEGSVSTLKIQRTERGDSAVYLCASSFLGGSLDEQYFGPGTRLTVT.

The chain employs TRBV5-4 and TRBJ2-1; TRBD2 matches 7 bases. The CDR3 runs to 19 residues. The junction had 12 bases not matched to a gene; V was cut back by 0 bases and J by 0 bases. Germline-derived CDR1 and CDR2 are SGHNT and YYREEE (reference sequence). The CDR3 nucleotides read TGTGCCAGCAGCTTGGGAAGCGGGATCAACCTTTTCTCCTACAATGAGCAGTTCTTC. This encodes CASSLGSGINLFSYNEQFF.

The chain carries TRBV7-2 and TRBJ1-6; no definite D call. With 1 base removed from V and 8 bases from J, the gap between germline ends came to 6 bases. The CDR3 is 13 residues long. Germline V gene lookup returns CDR1 SGHTA and CDR2 FQGNSA. The CDR3 reads CASSLGSDSPLHF. CDR3 sequence (DNA): TGTGCCAGCAGCTTAGGGTCGGATTCACCCCTCCACTTT. Combining the CDR3 with reference TRBV7-2 and TRBJ1-6 gives the whole variable domain GAGVSQSPSNKVTEKGKDVELRCDPISGHTALYWYRQSLGQGLEFLIYFQGNSAPDKSGLPSDRFSAERTGGSVSTLTIQRTQQEDSAVYLCASSLGSDSPLHFGNGTRLTVT.